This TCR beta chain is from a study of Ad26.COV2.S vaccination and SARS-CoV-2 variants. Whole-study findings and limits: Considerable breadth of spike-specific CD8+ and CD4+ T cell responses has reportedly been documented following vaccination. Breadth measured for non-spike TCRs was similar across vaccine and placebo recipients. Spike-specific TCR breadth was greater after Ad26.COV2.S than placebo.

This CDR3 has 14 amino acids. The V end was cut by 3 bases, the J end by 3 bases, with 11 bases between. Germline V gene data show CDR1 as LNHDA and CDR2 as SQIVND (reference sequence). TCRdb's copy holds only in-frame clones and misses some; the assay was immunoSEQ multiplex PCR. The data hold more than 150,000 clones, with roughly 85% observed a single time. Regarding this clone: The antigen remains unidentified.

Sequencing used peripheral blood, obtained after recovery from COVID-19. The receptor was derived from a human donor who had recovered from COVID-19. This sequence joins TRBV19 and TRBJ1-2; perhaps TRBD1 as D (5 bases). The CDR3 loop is CASSIVGPDYGYTF. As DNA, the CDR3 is TGTGCCAGTAGTATCGTGGGGCCTGACTATGGCTACACCTTC.